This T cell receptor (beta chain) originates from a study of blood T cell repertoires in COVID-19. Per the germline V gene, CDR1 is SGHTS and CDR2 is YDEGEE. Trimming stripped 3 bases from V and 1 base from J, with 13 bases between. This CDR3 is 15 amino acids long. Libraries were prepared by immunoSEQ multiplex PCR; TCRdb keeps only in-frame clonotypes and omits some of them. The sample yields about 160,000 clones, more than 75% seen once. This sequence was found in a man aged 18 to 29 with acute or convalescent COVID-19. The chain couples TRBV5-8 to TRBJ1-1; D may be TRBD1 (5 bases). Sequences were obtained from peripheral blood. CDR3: CASSSYRSENTEAFF. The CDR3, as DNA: TGTGCCAGCAGCTCCTACAGGTCGGAGAACACTGAAGCTTTCTTT. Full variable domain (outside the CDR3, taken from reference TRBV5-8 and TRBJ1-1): EAGVTQSPTHLIKTRGQQATLRCSPISGHTSVYWYQQALGLGLQFLLWYDEGEERNRGNFPPRFSGRQFPNYSSELNVNALELEDSALYLCASSSYRSENTEAFFGQGTRLTVV.